The rows below give T cell receptor beta chains drawn from one sample of a study of cytomegalovirus exposure and HLA in healthy donors. Profiling relied on immunoSEQ multiplex PCR, and the TCRdb table lists in-frame clones only, not all of them. The profile shows about 37,000 clones, 74% of them singletons. The sequenced material came from PBMCs. These TCRs come from a man aged 25 to 40 in good health and CMV-seronegative. CDR3s include the opening cysteine and the closing phenylalanine or tryptophan. The order of the fields is clone size, D gene, V gene, J gene, CDR3 protein, CDR3 DNA. The D gene is left open where the match is weak. A clone size is listed for some rows: how often the clone was seen (once, few, many), or a class if it is expanded.

clone_size: -; d_call: TRBD2; v_call: TRBV4-1; j_call: TRBJ2-5; cdr3_aa: CASSQVLAETQYF; cdr3_nt: TGCGCCAGCAGCCAAGTACTAGCGGAGACCCAGTACTTC
clone_size: -; d_call: TRBD1; v_call: TRBV23-1; j_call: TRBJ2-7; cdr3_aa: CASSQAYRGSYEQYF; cdr3_nt: TGCGCCAGCAGTCAAGCCTACAGGGGCTCCTACGAGCAGTACTTC
clone_size: -; d_call: TRBD1; v_call: TRBV6-4; j_call: TRBJ2-3; cdr3_aa: CASSDGTGGPDTQYF; cdr3_nt: TGTGCCAGCAGTGACGGGACAGGGGGCCCAGATACGCAGTATTTT
clone_size: -; d_call: TRBD1; v_call: TRBV10-3; j_call: TRBJ2-7; cdr3_aa: CATGDRGTGEQYF; cdr3_nt: TGTGCCACCGGGGACAGGGGGACGGGCGAGCAGTACTTC
clone_size: -; d_call: -; v_call: TRBV4-1; j_call: TRBJ1-1; cdr3_aa: CASSQDRYNSMNTEAFF; cdr3_nt: TGCGCCAGCAGCCAAGATAGATATAACAGCATGAACACTGAAGCTTTCTTT
clone_size: -; d_call: -; v_call: TRBV18; j_call: TRBJ1-5; cdr3_aa: CASSPGTLNQPQHF; cdr3_nt: TGTGCCAGCTCACCAGGGACACTCAATCAGCCCCAGCATTTT
clone_size: few; d_call: -; v_call: TRBV19; j_call: TRBJ1-4; cdr3_aa: CASSVGYRDFPEKLFF; cdr3_nt: TGTGCCAGTAGTGTCGGGTACCGGGATTTCCCTGAAAAACTGTTTTTT
clone_size: -; d_call: TRBD2; v_call: TRBV27; j_call: TRBJ2-1; cdr3_aa: CASSLRTSANSYNEQFF; cdr3_nt: TGTGCCAGCAGTCTGAGAACTAGCGCAAACTCCTACAATGAGCAGTTCTTC
clone_size: -; d_call: TRBD1; v_call: TRBV11-2; j_call: TRBJ1-2; cdr3_aa: CASSLRTGAYGYTF; cdr3_nt: TGTGCCAGCAGCTTACGGACAGGGGCCTATGGCTACACCTTC
clone_size: once; d_call: TRBD1; v_call: TRBV2; j_call: TRBJ2-4; cdr3_aa: CASSDLGQGAFDIQYF; cdr3_nt: TGTGCCAGCAGTGACCTTGGGCAGGGGGCATTTGACATTCAGTACTTC
clone_size: -; d_call: TRBD2; v_call: TRBV27; j_call: TRBJ2-5; cdr3_aa: CASSRTMGGETQYF; cdr3_nt: TGTGCCAGCAGCCGGACTATGGGGGGGGAGACCCAGTACTTC
clone_size: -; d_call: TRBD1; v_call: TRBV6-1; j_call: TRBJ1-1; cdr3_aa: CASSTGGEAFF; cdr3_nt: TGTGCCAGCAGCACAGGGGGGGAGGCTTTCTTT
clone_size: -; d_call: -; v_call: TRBV27; j_call: TRBJ1-6; cdr3_aa: CASSFQGVHSPLHF; cdr3_nt: TGTGCCAGCAGTTTCCAGGGCGTACATTCACCCCTCCACTTT
clone_size: -; d_call: -; v_call: TRBV5-1; j_call: TRBJ2-1; cdr3_aa: CASSLGSGNEQFF; cdr3_nt: TGCGCCAGCAGCTTGGGAAGCGGGAATGAGCAGTTCTTC
clone_size: -; d_call: -; v_call: TRBV18; j_call: TRBJ1-1; cdr3_aa: CASSPSLSTEAFF; cdr3_nt: TGTGCCAGCTCACCCAGTCTGTCGACTGAAGCTTTCTTT
clone_size: -; d_call: -; v_call: TRBV18; j_call: TRBJ1-1; cdr3_aa: CASSPLTAPNTEAFF; cdr3_nt: TGTGCCAGCTCACCCTTGACAGCACCGAACACTGAAGCTTTCTTT
clone_size: -; d_call: TRBD2; v_call: TRBV4-2; j_call: TRBJ2-7; cdr3_aa: CASSQDIAGVDEQYF; cdr3_nt: TGTGCCAGCAGCCAAGATATAGCGGGAGTTGACGAGCAGTACTTC
clone_size: few; d_call: TRBD1; v_call: TRBV5-6; j_call: TRBJ1-5; cdr3_aa: CASSLGRGLYSNQPQHF; cdr3_nt: TGTGCCAGCAGCTTGGGCAGGGGGCTATATAGCAATCAGCCCCAGCATTTT
clone_size: -; d_call: TRBD1; v_call: TRBV18; j_call: TRBJ1-5; cdr3_aa: CASSPAGTANSNQPQHF; cdr3_nt: TGTGCCAGCTCACCTGCCGGGACAGCTAATAGCAATCAGCCCCAGCATTTT
clone_size: once; d_call: TRBD1; v_call: TRBV9; j_call: TRBJ2-7; cdr3_aa: CASSVEGATREQYF; cdr3_nt: TGTGCCAGCAGCGTAGAGGGGGCGACCCGGGAGCAGTACTTC
clone_size: -; d_call: -; v_call: TRBV5-6; j_call: TRBJ2-3; cdr3_aa: CASSFVGGPSTDTQYF; cdr3_nt: TGTGCCAGCAGCTTCGTTGGAGGGCCTAGCACAGATACGCAGTATTTT
clone_size: -; d_call: TRBD2; v_call: TRBV27; j_call: TRBJ2-3; cdr3_aa: CASSRSGGALLETDTQYF; cdr3_nt: TGTGCCAGCAGTCGCTCGGGGGGGGCCCTCCTGGAGACAGATACGCAGTATTTT
clone_size: -; d_call: TRBD2; v_call: TRBV11-2; j_call: TRBJ2-1; cdr3_aa: CASSRSGTSGVGEQFF; cdr3_nt: TGTGCCAGCAGCCGCTCCGGGACTAGCGGGGTTGGGGAGCAGTTCTTC
clone_size: -; d_call: TRBD1; v_call: TRBV5-4; j_call: TRBJ1-1; cdr3_aa: CASSSGQLNTEAFF; cdr3_nt: TGTGCCAGCAGCTCGGGACAGCTGAACACTGAAGCTTTCTTT
clone_size: -; d_call: TRBD2; v_call: TRBV2; j_call: TRBJ2-1; cdr3_aa: CASRGGGAGNEQFF; cdr3_nt: TGTGCCAGCAGAGGCGGGGGGGCGGGGAATGAGCAGTTCTTC
clone_size: -; d_call: TRBD1; v_call: TRBV4-1; j_call: TRBJ2-5; cdr3_aa: CASSQVSGTGQETQYF; cdr3_nt: TGCGCCAGCAGCCAAGTATCCGGGACAGGACAAGAGACCCAGTACTTC
clone_size: -; d_call: -; v_call: TRBV9; j_call: TRBJ1-1; cdr3_aa: CASSATGTQNTEAFF; cdr3_nt: TGTGCCAGCAGCGCTACCGGGACACAGAACACTGAAGCTTTCTTT
clone_size: -; d_call: -; v_call: TRBV11-1; j_call: TRBJ1-1; cdr3_aa: CASSLAQEQFAFF; cdr3_nt: TGTGCCAGCAGCTTAGCTCAAGAACAGTTCGCTTTCTTT
clone_size: few; d_call: -; v_call: TRBV6-6; j_call: TRBJ2-2; cdr3_aa: CASILSGGELFF; cdr3_nt: TGTGCCAGCATACTTAGCGGCGGGGAGCTGTTTTTT
clone_size: -; d_call: -; v_call: TRBV19; j_call: TRBJ2-7; cdr3_aa: CASSISVTYEQYF; cdr3_nt: TGTGCCAGTAGTATCTCGGTGACCTACGAGCAGTACTTC
clone_size: -; d_call: -; v_call: TRBV25-1; j_call: TRBJ1-5; cdr3_aa: CASSRGVGQPQHF; cdr3_nt: TGTGCCAGCAGTCGGGGGGTCGGCCAGCCCCAGCATTTT
clone_size: -; d_call: -; v_call: TRBV6-1; j_call: TRBJ2-7; cdr3_aa: CASSFGERGYF; cdr3_nt: TGTGCCAGCAGTTTCGGGGAAAGAGGGTACTTC
clone_size: -; d_call: -; v_call: TRBV6-1; j_call: TRBJ2-7; cdr3_aa: CASRDSSYEQYF; cdr3_nt: TGTGCCAGCAGGGACAGCTCCTACGAGCAGTACTTC
clone_size: -; d_call: -; v_call: TRBV6-5; j_call: TRBJ2-7; cdr3_aa: CASSGGLPYEQYF; cdr3_nt: TGTGCCAGCAGTGGAGGACTTCCCTACGAGCAGTACTTC
clone_size: -; d_call: -; v_call: TRBV7-2; j_call: TRBJ1-4; cdr3_aa: CASSLRSGNEKLFF; cdr3_nt: TGTGCCAGCAGCTTACGTAGTGGTAATGAAAAACTGTTTTTT
clone_size: -; d_call: -; v_call: TRBV18; j_call: TRBJ2-3; cdr3_aa: CASSQLPAGSTDTQYF; cdr3_nt: TGTGCCAGCTCACAACTCCCGGCGGGTAGCACAGATACGCAGTATTTT
clone_size: -; d_call: -; v_call: TRBV7-7; j_call: TRBJ2-1; cdr3_aa: CASSPPTGQAGQFF; cdr3_nt: TGTGCCAGCAGCCCGCCGACAGGCCAAGCAGGACAGTTCTTC
clone_size: few; d_call: -; v_call: TRBV6-5; j_call: TRBJ2-2; cdr3_aa: CASNPAGGELFF; cdr3_nt: TGTGCCAGCAACCCCGCGGGCGGGGAGCTGTTTTTT
clone_size: few; d_call: TRBD2; v_call: TRBV19; j_call: TRBJ2-1; cdr3_aa: CASTSAGSGAYNEQFF; cdr3_nt: TGTGCCAGTACCTCTGCTGGTAGCGGGGCATACAATGAGCAGTTCTTC
clone_size: -; d_call: -; v_call: TRBV5-1; j_call: TRBJ2-7; cdr3_aa: CASRSQGYEQYF; cdr3_nt: TGCGCCAGCAGGTCCCAGGGTTACGAGCAGTACTTC
clone_size: -; d_call: TRBD1; v_call: TRBV7-3; j_call: TRBJ1-4; cdr3_aa: CASSFRDRGVANEKLFF; cdr3_nt: TGTGCCAGCAGCTTCCGGGACAGGGGAGTAGCTAATGAAAAACTGTTTTTT
clone_size: -; d_call: -; v_call: TRBV6-1; j_call: TRBJ2-7; cdr3_aa: CASSEEGGPYEQYF; cdr3_nt: TGTGCCAGCAGTGAAGAAGGCGGTCCCTACGAGCAGTACTTC
clone_size: few; d_call: TRBD1; v_call: TRBV6-1; j_call: TRBJ2-1; cdr3_aa: CASIAGTGDYNEQFF; cdr3_nt: TGTGCCAGCATAGCCGGGACAGGGGACTACAATGAGCAGTTCTTC
clone_size: -; d_call: -; v_call: TRBV7-2; j_call: TRBJ2-7; cdr3_aa: CASSYRVSEQYF; cdr3_nt: TGTGCCAGCAGCTACAGGGTCAGCGAGCAGTACTTC
clone_size: few; d_call: -; v_call: TRBV6-1; j_call: TRBJ2-1; cdr3_aa: CASSGTELYNEQFF; cdr3_nt: TGTGCCAGCAGTGGAACAGAGTTATACAATGAGCAGTTCTTC
clone_size: -; d_call: -; v_call: TRBV29-1; j_call: TRBJ2-2; cdr3_aa: CSVVGGPSNTGELFF; cdr3_nt: TGCAGCGTTGTGGGGGGACCATCGAACACCGGGGAGCTGTTTTTT
clone_size: -; d_call: -; v_call: TRBV21-1; j_call: TRBJ1-2; cdr3_aa: CASPGRGGGYTF; cdr3_nt: TGTGCCAGCCCGGGAAGGGGAGGGGGCTACACCTTC
clone_size: -; d_call: -; v_call: TRBV9; j_call: TRBJ1-2; cdr3_aa: CTSSVDPREGGYGYTF; cdr3_nt: TGTACCAGCAGCGTAGATCCCAGGGAGGGTGGCTATGGCTACACCTTC
clone_size: -; d_call: -; v_call: TRBV19; j_call: TRBJ1-2; cdr3_aa: CASTPQEGIHGYTF; cdr3_nt: TGTGCCAGTACCCCTCAGGAGGGTATTCATGGCTACACCTTC
clone_size: few; d_call: -; v_call: TRBV28; j_call: TRBJ2-3; cdr3_aa: CASSRLTGKNTQYF; cdr3_nt: TGTGCCAGCAGTAGGTTAACAGGGAAAAATACGCAGTATTTT
clone_size: -; d_call: -; v_call: TRBV5-6; j_call: TRBJ1-1; cdr3_aa: CASNRGNTEAFF; cdr3_nt: TGTGCCAGCAATCGGGGAAACACTGAAGCTTTCTTT
clone_size: -; d_call: TRBD2; v_call: TRBV6-1; j_call: TRBJ2-7; cdr3_aa: CASLKSGTYEQYF; cdr3_nt: TGTGCCAGCTTGAAAAGCGGGACCTACGAGCAGTACTTC
clone_size: -; d_call: -; v_call: TRBV19; j_call: TRBJ1-1; cdr3_aa: CASRAGGATEAFF; cdr3_nt: TGTGCCAGTAGGGCGGGGGGGGCCACTGAAGCTTTCTTT
clone_size: -; d_call: TRBD1; v_call: TRBV23-1; j_call: TRBJ1-3; cdr3_aa: CASSQTTGTTGNTIYF; cdr3_nt: TGCGCCAGCAGTCAGACGACAGGGACAACTGGAAACACCATATATTTT
clone_size: few; d_call: -; v_call: TRBV10-3; j_call: TRBJ2-1; cdr3_aa: CASKEAGSRSYNEQFF; cdr3_nt: TGTGCCTCCAAGGAGGCGGGGAGTCGATCCTACAATGAGCAGTTCTTC
clone_size: few; d_call: -; v_call: TRBV10-2; j_call: TRBJ2-7; cdr3_aa: CASLRPGDEQYF; cdr3_nt: TGCGCCAGCCTGCGGCCGGGGGACGAGCAGTACTTC